One TCR beta chain is described in this entry. The CDR3 spans 17 residues. Germline loops: CDR1 SGHAT, CDR2 FQNNGV. The V segment lost 0 bases and the J segment 0 bases; nucleotides outside the gene matches: 4. The sample is drawn from a study of a mutant IDH1 vaccine in newly diagnosed glioma. Turning to the study itself: Treated patients, averaging about 40 years, were approximately 60% male and around 40% female. Earlier care involved radiotherapy, temozolomide, or both, and the majority received both.

Noted time point: baseline, week 1 (first vaccination visit). Indicated treatment: pre-vaccination baseline after standard-of-care therapy. Method: immunoSEQ multiplex PCR; TCRdb's copy keeps in-frame clones and lacks some. The sample comprises about 66,000 clones, around 86% of which are singletons, and 2.9% rests with the top ten. The specimen was PBMCs, collected from a glioma patient treated with radiotherapy, temozolomide or both. The chain links TRBV11-2 to TRBJ2-4; 8 nucleotides align to TRBD2. The origin of this receptor is a man aged 25 to 45 with glioma. DNA of the CDR3: TGTGCCAGCAGCTTAGACGGGGGGGCCCTAGCCAAAAACATTCAGTACTTC. It translates to CASSLDGGALAKNIQYF.